This TCR beta chain stems from a study of regulatory T cells in long-lasting Graves disease. This clonotype was counted a few times. Per germline, CDR1 SGDLS and CDR2 YYNGEE. This CDR3 region has 17 residues. V trimming: 4 bases; J trimming: 5 bases; junction bases outside the gene matches: 17. CDR3-region Arm-PCR and iRepertoire HTBI primers produced the TCR beta libraries. Each CDR3 protein is one row after TCRdb ran MiXCR on the multiplex PCR reads. The sample gives 400,000 to 550,000 distinct CDR3 sequences, under 15% of which show up once; approximately 15% is in the top ten. Sample time point: newly diagnosed GD, antithyroid drugs for less than 3 months. From RNA extracted from PBMCs, the TCR library was made. These data were also reused for a study on T cells in Graves' hyperthyroidism and ophthalmopathy. As that study records: Ophthalmopathy prediction by the model preceded onset by a median approximately 5.9 months.

The receptor comes from a woman aged 25 to 39 with Graves disease. Sequences were derived from peripheral blood mononuclear cells (PBMCs), sampled at new diagnosis, from a patient treated with antithyroid drugs. The chain employs TRBV9 and TRBJ2-7; TRBD2 aligns across 8 bases. In DNA, the CDR3 is TGTGCCAGCAGCCCCCGCCCTACTAGCGGACCAGTCCACGAGCAGTACTTC. Its protein is CASSPRPTSGPVHEQYF. The full variable domain, with the rest looked up from reference TRBV9 and TRBJ2-7, is DSGVTQTPKHLITATGQRVTLRCSPRSGDLSVYWYQQSLDQGLQFLIQYYNGEERAKGNILERFSAQQFPDLHSELNLSSLELGDSALYFCASSPRPTSGPVHEQYFGPGTRLTVT.